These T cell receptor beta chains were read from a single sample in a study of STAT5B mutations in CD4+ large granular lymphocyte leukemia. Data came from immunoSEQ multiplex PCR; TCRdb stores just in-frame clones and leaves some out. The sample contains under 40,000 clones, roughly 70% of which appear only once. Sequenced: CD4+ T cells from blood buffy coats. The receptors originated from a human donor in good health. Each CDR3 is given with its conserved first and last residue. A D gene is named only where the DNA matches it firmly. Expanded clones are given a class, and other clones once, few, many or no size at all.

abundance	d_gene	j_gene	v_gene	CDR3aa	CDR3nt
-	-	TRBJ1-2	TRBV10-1	CASSESGRPDTAGYTF	TGCGCCAGCAGTGAGTCGGGGAGGCCCGACACCGCCGGCTACACCTTC
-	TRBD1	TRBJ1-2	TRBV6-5	CASSFWGQGVGYTF	TGTGCCAGCAGTTTCTGGGGACAGGGGGTTGGCTACACCTTC
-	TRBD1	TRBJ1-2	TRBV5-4	CASSSTGGANYGYTF	TGTGCCAGCAGCTCGACAGGGGGAGCTAACTATGGCTACACCTTC
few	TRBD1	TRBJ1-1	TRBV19	CASSIDWDRKRGEAFF	TGTGCCAGTAGTATAGATTGGGACAGAAAACGGGGTGAAGCTTTCTTT
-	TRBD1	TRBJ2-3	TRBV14	CASSHHGTGGRSTDTQYF	TGTGCCAGCAGCCATCACGGGACAGGGGGCAGGTCCACGGATACGCAGTATTTT
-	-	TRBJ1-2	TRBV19	CASSPEPGSSYGYTF	TGTGCCAGTAGTCCAGAACCCGGGAGCAGTTATGGCTACACCTTC
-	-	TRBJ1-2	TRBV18	CASSPLSERGYTF	TGTGCCAGCTCACCCCTGTCCGAGAGAGGCTACACCTTC
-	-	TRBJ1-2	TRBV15	CATSRDEGPAPNYGYTF	TGTGCCACCAGCAGAGATGAGGGGCCAGCCCCTAACTATGGCTACACCTTC
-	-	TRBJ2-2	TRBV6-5	CASSSKPGELFF	TGTGCCAGCAGTTCAAAACCCGGGGAGCTGTTTTTT
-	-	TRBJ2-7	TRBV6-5	CASSSDGRLGYEQYF	TGTGCCAGCAGTTCAGACGGGCGCTTGGGGTACGAGCAGTACTTC
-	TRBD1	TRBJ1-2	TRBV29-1	CSAGTGGYYGYTF	TGCAGCGCCGGGACAGGGGGCTACTATGGCTACACCTTC